This T cell receptor (beta chain) was recovered during a study of cytotoxic CD8 clonotypes in ibrutinib-treated CLL (dated by TCRdb to the early 2020s). Study-level background: In this cohort, over 14 patients were treatment-naive and roughly ten were relapsed/refractory, while some 17 had unmutated IGHV. Responses were partial in roughly 24 patients and complete in 2; after median approximately 67 months follow-up, about 14 stayed in remission and roughly twelve progressed. Cryopreserved peripheral blood mononuclear cells were obtained prior to treatment, at the time of response, and at either disease progression or sustained remission. Every remission and progressive disease sample was obtained while ibrutinib was still being received by the patients. An average of 255,043 productive templates and 94,082 productive rearrangements was obtained per sample. Response samples were taken after a median of 12 months on treatment, ranging from about 6 to 36 months. Of the 70 to 100 people in the trial, about 27 had longitudinal samples available.

In regard to this clone: This clone's antigen is unknown. One base away there is no much larger clone; base qualities are not given.

Results the study describes overall, beyond this receptor: Baseline clonality exceeded that of age-matched healthy donors and correlated strongly with circulating CD8+ T-cell counts. Clonality increased at ibrutinib response, stayed stable in sustained remission, and fell back toward baseline at progression. Public clonotypes were rare and either shrank or stayed stable during treatment, and the rise in clonality at ibrutinib response reflected expansion of private clonotypes. Lymph node repertoires were not examined, and the timing of sampling was not matched between patients in sustained remission and those whose disease progressed.

Explained via the paper, the time point label denotes: 12 months on ibrutinib. For TCR beta library preparation, roughly 2 micrograms of genomic DNA was extracted from cryopreserved PBMCs. High-throughput TCR beta sequencing was performed on longitudinal blood samples from CLL patients receiving ibrutinib monotherapy. The patients were enrolled in a single-center, open-label phase 2 trial of ibrutinib monotherapy. The goal of deep resolution MiSeq sequencing was a depth between 1 in 1 million and 1 in 200,000 T cells, and coverage averaged 10x per clonotype. The immunoSEQ hsTCRB Kit was used to generate TCR beta libraries. The original methods were these. ImmunoSEQ Data Assistant and ImmunoSEQ Analyzer were used for data analysis, and V, D and J genes were assigned according to IMGT definitions. Clonality, with values ranging from 0 to 1, was calculated as one minus the normalized Shannon entropy of productive rearrangement frequencies. Only overrepresented clonotypes making up at least 0.05% of each patient's repertoire were included in the public clonotype analysis. About a dozen age-matched healthy donor repertoires from immuneACCESS served as clonality controls. The table was pulled from immuneACCESS by TCRdb, which kept in-frame rearrangements only. Such tables lose some clones; where checked, under half of the loss comes from unresolved V genes, and the rest has no known cause. That table is the source of V, J and clone size, and D and trimming were worked out from the DNA. Counted in this sample were tens of thousands of clones; over 60% of them appeared once. The top ten clones comprise roughly 12% of the sample.

Compared with germline, V lacks 5 bases and J lacks 6 bases; bases without a gene match: 7. Its CDR3 holds 13 amino acids, cysteine through phenylalanine. The retained sequence is limited to the CDR3, 39 bases, with the frame set at the first base. The germline V gene yields SQVTM for CDR1 and ANQGSEA for CDR2. Sequenced material: PBMCs, taken after 12 months of ibrutinib treatment. This receptor was obtained from a human donor with chronic lymphocytic leukemia. The V and J genes are TRBV29-1 and TRBJ2-1, with TRBD2 identical over 7 junction bases. The nucleotides are TGCAGCGTTCATAGCGGGTCCAGCAATGAGCAGTTCTTC. Its translation is CSVHSGSSNEQFF.